This T cell receptor beta chain was documented in a study of T-cell memory formation after mild COVID-19. CDR1 is SQVTM and CDR2 is ANQGSEA in the germline V gene. The V end lost 6 bases, the J end lost 0 bases, and 11 bases lay between the germline ends. The CDR3 runs to 13 residues. Constant-segment primers served in 5'RACE that generated TCR alpha and TCR beta cDNA libraries bearing sample barcodes and UMIs. Using its own MiXCR run on the 5' RACE reads, TCRdb lists one record per CDR3 protein. This table has 360,000 or so distinct CDR3 sequences, 25% to 30% appearing once. This clonotype was obtained from an adult woman who had mild COVID-19 (a few samples of this study predate the infection). Cell type and time point are not known. V gene TRBV29-1 combines with J gene TRBJ1-2; D is unclear. Sequencing was performed on PBMCs or a T cell subset sorted from them (not recorded which). CDR3 sequence: CSVLGQSNYGYTF. The CDR3, as DNA: TGCAGCGTCCTAGGGCAATCTAACTATGGCTACACCTTC. The full variable domain, completed using reference TRBV29-1 and TRBJ1-2, is SAVISQKPSRDICQRGTSLTIQCQVDSQVTMMFWYRQQPGQSLTLIATANQGSEATYESGFVIDKFPISRPNLTFSTLTVSNMSPEDSSIYLCSVLGQSNYGYTFGSGTRLTVV.